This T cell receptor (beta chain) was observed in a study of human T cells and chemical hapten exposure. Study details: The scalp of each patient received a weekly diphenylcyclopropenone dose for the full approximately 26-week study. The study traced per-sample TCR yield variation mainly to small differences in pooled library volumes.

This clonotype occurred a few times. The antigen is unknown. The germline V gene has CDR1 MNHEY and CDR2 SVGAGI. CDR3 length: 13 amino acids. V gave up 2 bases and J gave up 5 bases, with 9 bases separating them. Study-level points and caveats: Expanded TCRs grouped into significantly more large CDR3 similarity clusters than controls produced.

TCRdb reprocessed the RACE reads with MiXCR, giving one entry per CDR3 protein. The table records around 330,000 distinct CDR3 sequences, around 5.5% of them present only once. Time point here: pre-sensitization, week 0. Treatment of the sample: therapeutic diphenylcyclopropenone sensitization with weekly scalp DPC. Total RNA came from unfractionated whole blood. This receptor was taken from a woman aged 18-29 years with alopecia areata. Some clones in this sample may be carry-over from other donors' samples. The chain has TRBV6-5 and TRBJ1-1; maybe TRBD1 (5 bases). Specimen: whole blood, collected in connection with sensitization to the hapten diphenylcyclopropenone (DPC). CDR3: CASSYKAGTEAFF. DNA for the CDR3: TGTGCCAGCAGTTACAAAGCAGGGACTGAAGCTTTCTTT.